This T cell receptor beta chain was sequenced in a study of beta chain features in type 1 diabetes. Looking at the study overall: Patients and healthy donors were similar in age, gender and cell yields.

This clone was seen ten or more times. Antigen specificity is unknown. Findings of the study overall: A potential PCR bias toward shorter templates would be equal in patient and control samples. Among patients with Type 1 diabetes, TCRB CDR3s were moderately but significantly shorter in every one of the four CD4+ subsets.

As every portion of the isolated RNA was reverse transcribed, the sequencing read expressed TCRB transcripts. Some clones are missing from TCRdb's copy, which holds only in-frame ones; the method was immunoSEQ multiplex PCR. This sample has roughly 350,000 clones; around 9.6% occur once, and the top ten carry 0.45% to 0.65%. The source material was central memory CD4+ T cells from blood. The sequence was obtained from a man aged 25 to 40 with type 1 diabetes.

The CDR3 bases are TGTGCCAGCAGCCAAGATCGTTCGGCTCACGTAGCCCAAGCTTTCTTT. Translated: CASSQDRSAHVAQAFF. The chain combines TRBV4-2 with TRBJ1-1; no clear D. The CDR3 runs 16 residues. CDR1 is LGHNA and CDR2 is YNFKEQ in the germline V gene. The V gene lost 0 bases and the J gene lost 9 bases, with 20 bases spanning the gap.